The entry below describes one T cell receptor beta chain. Amplification used 60 Vbeta primers and 13 Jbeta primers. The authors' processing: About 11 million shared chains were among the roughly 80 million unique TCR beta chains that a later analysis counted. The repertoire was sequenced with immunoSEQ multiplex PCR; TCRdb's copy has only in-frame clones and lacks some. D and trimming were read from the DNA, whereas the V and J calls and clone size are those reported in that table. The sample includes about 150,000 clones, approximately 78% of them seen just once. The entry originates in a study of cytomegalovirus exposure and HLA in healthy donors. V trimming: 6 bases; J trimming: 6 bases; junction bases outside the gene matches: 14. The CDR3 is 16 amino acids. CDR1 SQVTM and CDR2 ANQGSEA come from the germline V gene.

The source is a male donor in good health and CMV-seronegative. The specimen was PBMCs. J is TRBJ1-2 and V is TRBV29-1; 12 bases fit TRBD1. For the CDR3, the DNA is TGCAGCGTCCGAAGCCGACGGGACAGGGGGCAAAATGGCTACACCTTC. Translating it yields CSVRSRRDRGQNGYTF. Using reference TRBV29-1 and TRBJ1-2 for the parts outside the CDR3, the full variable domain is SAVISQKPSRDICQRGTSLTIQCQVDSQVTMMFWYRQQPGQSLTLIATANQGSEATYESGFVIDKFPISRPNLTFSTLTVSNMSPEDSSIYLCSVRSRRDRGQNGYTFGSGTRLTVV.